This T cell receptor beta chain derives from a study of T cell changes during pregnancy in multiple sclerosis. Unmatched junction bases numbered 3, after V lost 2 bases and J lost 3 bases. There are 14 residues in the CDR3. The germline gives CDR1 SQVTM, CDR2 ANQGSEA. Data came from immunoSEQ multiplex PCR; TCRdb stores just in-frame clones and leaves some out. The top ten clones hold 0.85% to 1.2% of a sample with fewer than 85,000 clones, roughly 96% of them seen once. The sample was peripheral blood, taken in the second trimester of pregnancy. The chain has TRBV29-1 and TRBJ2-4; TRBD2 matches 8 bases. The TCR originated in a female donor with multiple sclerosis, enrolled in a pregnancy study. CDR3 residues: CSVENGRGKNIQYF. CDR3 DNA: TGCAGCGTTGAAAACGGGAGGGGCAAAAACATTCAGTACTTC.